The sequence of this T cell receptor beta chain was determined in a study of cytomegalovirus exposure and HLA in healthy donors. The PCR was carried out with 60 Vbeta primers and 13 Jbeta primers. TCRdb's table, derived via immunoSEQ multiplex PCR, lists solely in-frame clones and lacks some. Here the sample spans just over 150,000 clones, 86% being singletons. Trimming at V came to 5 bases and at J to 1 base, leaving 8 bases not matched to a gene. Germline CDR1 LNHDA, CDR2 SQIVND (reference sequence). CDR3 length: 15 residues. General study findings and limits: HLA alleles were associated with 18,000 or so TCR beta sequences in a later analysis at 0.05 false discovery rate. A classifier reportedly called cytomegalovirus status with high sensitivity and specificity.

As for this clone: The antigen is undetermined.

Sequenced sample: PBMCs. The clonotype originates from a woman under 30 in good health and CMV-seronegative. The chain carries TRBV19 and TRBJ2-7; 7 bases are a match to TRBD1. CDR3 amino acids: CASSWTHRGSYEQYF. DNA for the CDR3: TGTGCCAGTAGTTGGACCCACAGGGGATCCTACGAGCAGTACTTC.